This T cell receptor beta chain was captured in a study of cytomegalovirus exposure and HLA in healthy donors. Details on this clone: What it binds is not known.

General study findings and limits: A later analysis found first-cohort TCR clusters tended to co-occur in the 95 to 150 validation repertoires. Some public TCRs appeared in many individuals, while most sequences were rare. High specificity and sensitivity for cytomegalovirus status were reported for the classifier.

CDR1 SGHTA and CDR2 FQGNSA come from the germline V gene. The CDR3 sequence is 16 residues long. Germline trimming cut 5 bases from V and 3 bases from J; bases unmatched to any gene: 7. Clones were read by immunoSEQ multiplex PCR, and TCRdb kept only the in-frame ones, dropping some. The table has 120,000 or so clones, around 89% seen once. The J gene is TRBJ2-1, the V gene TRBV7-2, with 10 positions matching TRBD2. This receptor was obtained from a woman aged 25 to 39 in good health and CMV-seropositive. The sequencing sample was made of PBMCs. This CDR3 is CASSPGLAAFYNEQFF. The CDR3 DNA is TGTGCCAGCAGCCCCGGACTAGCGGCCTTCTACAATGAGCAGTTCTTC.